Ten or more counts support the clone carrying this T cell receptor beta chain. The antigen remains undetermined. This sample was included in a study of molecular identifiers for immune sequencing clone quantification. Whole-study results and caveats: Clones above 20 RNA copies contained over 98% of effector molecules but under 1% of naive ones.

TCRdb reprocessed the PCR reads via MiXCR and lists one record per CDR3 protein. The sample records more than 35,000 distinct CDR3 sequences, 15% to 20% being singletons. The CDR3 sequence is 15 residues long. Germline CDR1 and CDR2: LGHNA and YSLEER. The ends were cut back, 1 base at V and 2 bases at J, with 12 bases in the middle. Material for sequencing was naive CD8+ T cells from blood, with Jurkat cell RNA spiked in. Subset noted: FACS-sorted CD8+CD4-CCR7+CD45RA+ naive T cells. The chain links TRBV4-3 to TRBJ2-7, with D unclear. This clonotype originated in a human donor in good health. Some libraries in this study had Jurkat cell RNA spiked in. The CDR3 sequence: CASSQVTGGAYEQYF. The CDR3 DNA is TGCGCCAGCAGCCAAGTCACCGGCGGAGCCTACGAGCAGTACTTC.